The table lists the clone carrying this TCR beta chain with a few counts. The data were obtained in a study of blood T cell repertoires in COVID-19. Study in general: The United States, Italy and Spain supplied acute and convalescent COVID-19 samples. The analysed material was cDNA or gDNA that came from T cells, B-cell-depleted T cells, or PBMCs.

Under the authors' procedure: Reference gene primers were amplified, and this amplification served to estimate nucleated cell counts. Method: immunoSEQ multiplex PCR; TCRdb's copy keeps in-frame clones and lacks some. V and J calls plus clone size are reproduced from that table; the DNA served to infer D and trimming. The sample lists 270,000 or so clones; roughly 89% were seen once. CDR3 length: 16 amino acids. In germline, CDR1 is LNHDA, CDR2 SQIVND (reference sequence). Trimming stripped 7 bases from V and 3 bases from J, with 19 bases between. The clonotype was recovered from a woman aged 40 to 50 who had recovered from COVID-19. The chain combines TRBV19 with TRBJ1-5; D may be TRBD1 (5 bases). Sequencing was done on a sample of peripheral blood. CDR3 amino acids: CASTPSGTGSNQPQHF. CDR3 nucleotides: TGTGCCAGTACTCCCTCCGGGACTGGCTCCAATCAGCCCCAGCATTTT.